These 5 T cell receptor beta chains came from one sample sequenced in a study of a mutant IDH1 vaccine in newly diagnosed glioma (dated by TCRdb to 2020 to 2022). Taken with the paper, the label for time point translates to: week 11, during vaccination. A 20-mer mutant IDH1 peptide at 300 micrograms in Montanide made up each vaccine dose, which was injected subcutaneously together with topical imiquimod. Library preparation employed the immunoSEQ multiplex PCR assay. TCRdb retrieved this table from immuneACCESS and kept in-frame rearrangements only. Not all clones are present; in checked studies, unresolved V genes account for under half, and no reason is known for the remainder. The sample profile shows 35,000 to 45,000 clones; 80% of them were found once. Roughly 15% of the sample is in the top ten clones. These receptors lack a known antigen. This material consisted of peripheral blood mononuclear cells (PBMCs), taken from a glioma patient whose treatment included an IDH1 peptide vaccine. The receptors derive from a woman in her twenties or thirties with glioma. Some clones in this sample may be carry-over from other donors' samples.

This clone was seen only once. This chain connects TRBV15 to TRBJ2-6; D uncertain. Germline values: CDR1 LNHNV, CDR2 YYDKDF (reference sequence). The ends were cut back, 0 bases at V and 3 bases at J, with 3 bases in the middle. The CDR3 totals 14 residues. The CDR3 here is CATSRDNGANVLTF. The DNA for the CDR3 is TGTGCCACCAGCAGAGATAATGGGGCCAACGTCCTGACTTTC. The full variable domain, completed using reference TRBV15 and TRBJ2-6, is DAMVIQNPRYQVTQFGKPVTLSCSQTLNHNVMYWYQQKSSQAPKLLFHYYDKDFNNEADTPDNFQSRRPNTSFCFLDIRSPGLGDTAMYLCATSRDNGANVLTFGAGSRLTVL.

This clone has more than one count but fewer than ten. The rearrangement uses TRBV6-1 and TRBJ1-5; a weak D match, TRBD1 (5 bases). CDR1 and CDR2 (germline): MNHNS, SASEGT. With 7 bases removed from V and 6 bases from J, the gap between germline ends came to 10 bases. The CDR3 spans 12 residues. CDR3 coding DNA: TGTGCCAGCATGAGGGGTACTCAGCCCCAGCATTTT. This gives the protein CASMRGTQPQHF.

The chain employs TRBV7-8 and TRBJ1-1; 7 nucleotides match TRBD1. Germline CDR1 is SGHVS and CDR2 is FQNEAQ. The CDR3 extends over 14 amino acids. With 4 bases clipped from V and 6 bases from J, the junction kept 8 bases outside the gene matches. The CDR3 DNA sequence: TGTGCCAGCAGCTATGGGACAGCGTCATCTGAAGCTTTCTTT. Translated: CASSYGTASSEAFF. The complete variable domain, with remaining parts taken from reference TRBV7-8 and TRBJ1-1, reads GAGVSQSPRYKVAKRGQDVALRCDPISGHVSLFWYQQALGQGPEFLTYFQNEAQLDKSGLPSDRFFAERPEGSVSTLKIQRTQQEDSAVYLCASSYGTASSEAFFGQGTRLTVV.

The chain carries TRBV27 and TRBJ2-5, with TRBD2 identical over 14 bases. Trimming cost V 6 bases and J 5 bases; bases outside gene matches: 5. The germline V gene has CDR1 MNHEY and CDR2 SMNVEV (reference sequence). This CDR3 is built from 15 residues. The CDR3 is CASSPGLAGDETQYF. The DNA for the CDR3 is TGTGCCAGCAGCCCGGGACTAGCGGGAGACGAGACCCAGTACTTC.

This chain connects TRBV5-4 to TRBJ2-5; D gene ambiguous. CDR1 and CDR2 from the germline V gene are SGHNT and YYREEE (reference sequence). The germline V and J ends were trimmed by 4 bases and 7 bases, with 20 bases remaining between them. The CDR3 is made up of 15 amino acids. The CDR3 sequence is CASSPTGDVFGTQYF. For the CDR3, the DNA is TGTGCCAGCAGCCCAACGGGCGACGTCTTTGGGACCCAGTACTTC.